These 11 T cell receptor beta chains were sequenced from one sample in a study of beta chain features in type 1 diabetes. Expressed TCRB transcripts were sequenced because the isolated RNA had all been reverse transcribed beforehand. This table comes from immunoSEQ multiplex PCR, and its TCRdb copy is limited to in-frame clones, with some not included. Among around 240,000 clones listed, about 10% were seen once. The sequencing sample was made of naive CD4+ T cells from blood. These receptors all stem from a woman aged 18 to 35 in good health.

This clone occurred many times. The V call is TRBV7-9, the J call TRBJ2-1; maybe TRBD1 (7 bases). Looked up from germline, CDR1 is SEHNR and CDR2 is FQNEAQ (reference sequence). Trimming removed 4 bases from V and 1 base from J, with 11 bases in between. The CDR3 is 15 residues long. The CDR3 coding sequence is TGTGCCAGCAGCTCGCGGGACAGATCCTACAATGAGCAGTTCTTC. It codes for CASSSRDRSYNEQFF.

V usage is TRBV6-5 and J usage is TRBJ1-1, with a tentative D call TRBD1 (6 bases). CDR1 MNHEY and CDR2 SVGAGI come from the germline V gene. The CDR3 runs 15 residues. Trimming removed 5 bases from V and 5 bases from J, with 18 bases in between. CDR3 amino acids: CASSSRGLGGTEAFF. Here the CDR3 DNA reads TGTGCCAGCAGTAGCAGGGGCCTCGGGGGGACTGAAGCTTTCTTT.

The CDR3 sequence: CASIGQSYEQYF. CDR3 bases: TGTGCCAGTATTGGACAGTCCTACGAGCAGTACTTC. J is TRBJ2-7 and V is TRBV19, with D tentatively TRBD1 (6 bases). This CDR3 contains 12 residues. V dropped 7 bases and J dropped 1 base, with 8 bases sitting between them. Germline CDR1 reads LNHDA; CDR2 reads SQIVND (reference sequence). Together with reference TRBV19 and TRBJ2-7, the CDR3 gives the full variable domain: DGGITQSPKYLFRKEGQNVTLSCEQNLNHDAMYWYRQDPGQGLRLIYYSQIVNDFQKGDIAEGYSVSREKKESFPLTVTSAQKNPTAFYLCASIGQSYEQYFGPGTRLTVT.

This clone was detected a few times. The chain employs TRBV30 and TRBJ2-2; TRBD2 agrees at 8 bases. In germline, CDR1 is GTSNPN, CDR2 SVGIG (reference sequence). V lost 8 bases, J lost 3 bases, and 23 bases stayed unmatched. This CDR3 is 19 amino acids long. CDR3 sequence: CAIRRRGWGREGYTGELFF. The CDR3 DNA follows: TGTGCCATACGCCGGCGGGGTTGGGGTCGGGAGGGATACACCGGGGAGCTGTTTTTT. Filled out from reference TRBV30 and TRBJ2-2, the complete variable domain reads SQTIHQWPATLVQPVGSPLSLECTVEGTSNPNLYWYRQAAGRGLQLLFYSVGIGQISSEVPQNLSASRPQDRQFILSSKKLLLSDSGFYLCAIRRRGWGREGYTGELFFGEGSRLTVL.

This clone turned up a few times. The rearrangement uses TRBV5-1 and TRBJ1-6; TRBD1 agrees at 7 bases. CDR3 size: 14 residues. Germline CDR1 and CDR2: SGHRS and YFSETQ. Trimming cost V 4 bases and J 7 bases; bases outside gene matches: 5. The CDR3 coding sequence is TGCGCCAGCAGCCCCGGGACAGCGAATTCACCCCTCCACTTT. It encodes CASSPGTANSPLHF.

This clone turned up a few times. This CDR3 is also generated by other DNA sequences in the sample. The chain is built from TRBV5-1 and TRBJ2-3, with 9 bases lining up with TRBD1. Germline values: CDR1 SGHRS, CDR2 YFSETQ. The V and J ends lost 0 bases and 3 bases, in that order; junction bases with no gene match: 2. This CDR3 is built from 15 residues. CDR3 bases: TGCGCCAGCAGCTTGGCGGGACAGGGAACAGATACGCAGTATTTT. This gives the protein CASSLAGQGTDTQYF.

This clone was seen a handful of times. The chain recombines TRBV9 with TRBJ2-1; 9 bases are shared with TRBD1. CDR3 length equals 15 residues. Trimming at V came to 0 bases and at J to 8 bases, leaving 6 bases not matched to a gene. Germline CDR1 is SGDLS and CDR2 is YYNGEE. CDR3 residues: CASSVVGTGLDEQFF. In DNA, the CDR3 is TGTGCCAGCAGCGTAGTGGGGACAGGGCTGGATGAGCAGTTCTTC.

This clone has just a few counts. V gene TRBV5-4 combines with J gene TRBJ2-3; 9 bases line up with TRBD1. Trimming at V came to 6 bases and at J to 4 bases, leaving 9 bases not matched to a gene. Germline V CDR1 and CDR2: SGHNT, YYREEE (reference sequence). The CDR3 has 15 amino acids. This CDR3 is CASMDPGQGADTQYF. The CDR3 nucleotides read TGTGCCAGCATGGATCCGGGACAGGGCGCAGATACGCAGTATTTT.

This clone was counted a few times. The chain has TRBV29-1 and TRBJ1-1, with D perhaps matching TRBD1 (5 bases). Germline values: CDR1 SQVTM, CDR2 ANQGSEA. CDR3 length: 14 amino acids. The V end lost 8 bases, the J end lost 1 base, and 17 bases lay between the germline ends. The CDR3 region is CSSHRLGGNTEAFF. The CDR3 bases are TGCAGCTCGCACCGTCTGGGGGGGAACACTGAAGCTTTCTTT.

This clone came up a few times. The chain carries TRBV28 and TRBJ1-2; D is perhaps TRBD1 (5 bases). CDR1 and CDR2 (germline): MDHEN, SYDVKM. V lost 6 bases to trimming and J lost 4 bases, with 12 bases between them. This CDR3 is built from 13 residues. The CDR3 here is CASSIGGIYGYTF. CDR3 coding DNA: TGTGCCAGCAGCATCGGGGGGATCTATGGCTACACCTTC.

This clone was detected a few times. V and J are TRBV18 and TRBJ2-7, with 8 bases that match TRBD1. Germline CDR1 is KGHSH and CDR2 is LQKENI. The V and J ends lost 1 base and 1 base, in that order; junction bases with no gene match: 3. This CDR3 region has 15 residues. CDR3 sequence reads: CASSPRTGISYEQYF. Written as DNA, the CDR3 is TGTGCCAGCTCACCACGGACAGGGATTTCCTACGAGCAGTACTTC.